This T cell receptor (beta chain) derives from a study of a mutant IDH1 vaccine in newly diagnosed glioma. On this clone: Its antigen remains unknown.

Time point reported: week 47, end of study. Doses comprised 300 ug of mutant IDH1 20-mer peptide each, plus topical imiquimod. Sequencing used immunoSEQ multiplex PCR; TCRdb keeps in-frame clones, though not all of them. The sample has tens of thousands of clones; approximately 78% are singletons. This clonotype originated in a man aged 40-49 years with glioma. Sample: PBMCs, taken from a glioma patient whose treatment included an IDH1 peptide vaccine.

The CDR3 is CASSWDAYNEQFF. CDR3 DNA sequence: TGTGCCAGCAGTTGGGACGCCTACAATGAGCAGTTCTTC. This sequence joins TRBV6-6 and TRBJ2-1; D is tentatively TRBD1 or TRBD2 (5 bases each). From germline, CDR1 is MNHNY and CDR2 SVGAGI (reference sequence). The CDR3 has 13 amino acids. The ends were cut back, 4 bases at V and 2 bases at J, with 6 bases in the middle.